Listed here are 6 T cell receptor beta chains from one sample, sequenced in a study of blood T cell repertoires in COVID-19. The method was immunoSEQ multiplex PCR; TCRdb's version includes in-frame clones alone and lacks a portion of them. The sample consists of 300,000 to 450,000 clones, about 89% of them appearing once. Specimen: peripheral blood. These receptors originate from a woman aged 25 to 39 with COVID-19, enrolled during active disease.

The V call is TRBV18, the J call TRBJ2-3; TRBD2 aligns across 12 bases. CDR1 and CDR2 (germline): KGHSH, LQKENI. Unmatched junction bases numbered 6, after V lost 6 bases and J lost 5 bases. The CDR3 totals 15 residues. The CDR3 DNA is TGTGCCAGCTCTCCTCGACTAGCGGGAGTAGATACGCAGTATTTT. As protein: CASSPRLAGVDTQYF.

CDR3 DNA sequence: TGTGCCAGCAGCTCGGGACTAGCGGCGAACTACAATGAGCAGTTCTTC. Translated, it gives CASSSGLAANYNEQFF. The chain joins TRBV7-8 to TRBJ2-1; 11 nucleotides align to TRBD2. Germline-derived CDR1 and CDR2 are SGHVS and FQNEAQ. J lost 3 bases, V lost 4 bases, and 5 bases had no gene match. The CDR3 covers 16 residues.

The chain recombines TRBV5-1 with TRBJ1-3; possibly TRBD1 for D (5 bases). The CDR3 runs to 14 residues. The germline CDR1 and CDR2 sequences are SGHRS and YFSETQ. Trimming left V 0 bases short and J 3 bases short, with 7 bases between. As DNA, the CDR3 is TGCGCCAGCAGCTTGGCAGGGTATGGAAACACCATATATTTT. This translates into CASSLAGYGNTIYF.

The rearrangement uses TRBV6-5 and TRBJ1-1, with unresolved D. The V end lost 0 bases, the J end lost 5 bases, and 13 bases lay between the germline ends. This CDR3 region has 15 residues. CDR1 is MNHEY and CDR2 is SVGAGI in the germline V gene. For the CDR3, the DNA is TGTGCCAGCAGTTACTCGGGAGGGAGAGATACTGAAGCTTTCTTT. This translates into CASSYSGGRDTEAFF.

The gene calls are TRBV18 and TRBJ2-1, with 7 bases aligning to TRBD2. Germline CDR1 is KGHSH and CDR2 is LQKENI. The V segment lost 4 bases and the J segment 9 bases; nucleotides outside the gene matches: 9. The CDR3 spans 14 residues. The CDR3 sequence: CASSLGLAEAEQFF. For the CDR3, the DNA is TGTGCCAGCTCACTCGGGCTAGCGGAGGCTGAGCAGTTCTTC.

The genes are TRBV5-1 and TRBJ1-1, with 7 bases lining up with TRBD1. Germline assignment: CDR1 SGHRS and CDR2 YFSETQ. After removal of 0 bases from V and 0 bases from J, the junction contained 2 bases not matched to a gene. The CDR3 loop spans 15 amino acids. The CDR3 sequence: CASSLETGLNTEAFF. CDR3 sequence (DNA): TGCGCCAGCAGCTTGGAGACAGGGTTGAACACTGAAGCTTTCTTT.